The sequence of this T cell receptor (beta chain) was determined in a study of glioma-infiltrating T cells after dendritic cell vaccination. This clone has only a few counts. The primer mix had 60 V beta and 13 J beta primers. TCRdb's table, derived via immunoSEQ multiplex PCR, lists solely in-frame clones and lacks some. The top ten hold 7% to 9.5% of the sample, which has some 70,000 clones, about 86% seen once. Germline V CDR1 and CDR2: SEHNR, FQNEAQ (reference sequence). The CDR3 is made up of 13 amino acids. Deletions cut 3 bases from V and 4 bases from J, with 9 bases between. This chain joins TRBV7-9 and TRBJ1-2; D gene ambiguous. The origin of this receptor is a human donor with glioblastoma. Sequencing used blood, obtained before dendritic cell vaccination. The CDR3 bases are TGTGCCAGCAGCTTGATGGCAGGCTATGGCTACACCTTC. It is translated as CASSLMAGYGYTF.